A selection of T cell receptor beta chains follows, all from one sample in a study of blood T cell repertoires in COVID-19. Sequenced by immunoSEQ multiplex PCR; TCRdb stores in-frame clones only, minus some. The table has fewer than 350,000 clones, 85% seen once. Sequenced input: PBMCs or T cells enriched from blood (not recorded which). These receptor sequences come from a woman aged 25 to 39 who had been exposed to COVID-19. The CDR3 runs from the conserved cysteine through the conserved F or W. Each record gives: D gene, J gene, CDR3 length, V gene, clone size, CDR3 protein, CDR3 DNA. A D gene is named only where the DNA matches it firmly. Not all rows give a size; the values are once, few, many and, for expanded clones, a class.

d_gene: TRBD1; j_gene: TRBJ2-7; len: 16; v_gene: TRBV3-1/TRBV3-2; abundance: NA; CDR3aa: CASSQDLVTGFYEQYF; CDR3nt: TGTGCCAGCAGCCAAGATCTTGTGACAGGGTTTTACGAGCAGTACTTC
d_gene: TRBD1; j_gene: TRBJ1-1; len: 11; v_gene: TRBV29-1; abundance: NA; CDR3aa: CSVYRDRAAFF; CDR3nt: TGCAGCGTTTACCGGGACAGGGCAGCTTTCTTT
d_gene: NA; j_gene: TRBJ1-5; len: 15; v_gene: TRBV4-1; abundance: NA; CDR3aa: CASSQALGVHQPQHF; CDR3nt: TGCGCCAGCAGCCAAGCCCTCGGTGTTCATCAGCCCCAGCATTTT
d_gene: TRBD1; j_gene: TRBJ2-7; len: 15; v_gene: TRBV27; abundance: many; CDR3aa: CASSLSGDSSYEQYF; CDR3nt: TGTGCCAGCAGTTTATCGGGGGACAGCTCCTACGAGCAGTACTTC
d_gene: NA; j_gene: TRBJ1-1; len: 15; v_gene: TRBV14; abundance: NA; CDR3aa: CASSQEAGMNTEAFF; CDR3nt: TGTGCCAGCAGCCAAGAGGCGGGGATGAACACTGAAGCTTTCTTT
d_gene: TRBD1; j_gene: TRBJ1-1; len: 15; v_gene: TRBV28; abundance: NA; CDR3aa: CASSPPRTGNTEAFF; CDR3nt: TGTGCCAGCAGTCCACCCAGGACAGGGAACACTGAAGCTTTCTTT
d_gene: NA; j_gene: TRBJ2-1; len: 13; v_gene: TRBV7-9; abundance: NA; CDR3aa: CASSASLYNEQFF; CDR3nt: TGTGCCAGCAGCGCGAGCCTATACAATGAGCAGTTCTTC
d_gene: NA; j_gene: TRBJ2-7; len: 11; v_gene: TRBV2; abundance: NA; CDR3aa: CASALVYEQYF; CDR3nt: TGTGCCAGCGCCTTAGTTTACGAGCAGTACTTC
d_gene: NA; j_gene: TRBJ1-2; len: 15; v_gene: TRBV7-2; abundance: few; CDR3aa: CASSRTGTGGYGYTF; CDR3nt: TGTGCCAGCAGCCGTACAGGGACGGGCGGCTATGGCTACACCTTC
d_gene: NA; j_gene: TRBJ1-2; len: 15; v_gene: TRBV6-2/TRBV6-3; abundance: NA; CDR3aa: CASSPPGTQSYGYTF; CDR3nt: TGTGCCAGCAGTCCACCCGGGACACAGAGTTATGGCTACACCTTC
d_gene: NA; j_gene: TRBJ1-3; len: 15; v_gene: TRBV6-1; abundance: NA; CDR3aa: CASSDRGSSGNTIYF; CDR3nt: TGTGCCAGCAGTGATCGGGGGTCTTCTGGAAACACCATATATTTT
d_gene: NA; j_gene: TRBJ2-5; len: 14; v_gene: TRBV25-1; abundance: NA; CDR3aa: CASSEYTSQETQYF; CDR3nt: TGTGCCAGCAGTGAATATACCAGCCAAGAGACCCAGTACTTC
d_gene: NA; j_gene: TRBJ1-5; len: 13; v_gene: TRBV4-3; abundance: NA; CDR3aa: CASSRSPDQPQHF; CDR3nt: TGCGCCAGCAGCCGGTCCCCGGATCAGCCCCAGCATTTT
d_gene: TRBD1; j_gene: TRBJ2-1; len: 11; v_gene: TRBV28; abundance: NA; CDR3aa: CASSRQGASFF; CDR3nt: TGTGCCAGCAGTAGACAGGGGGCCTCGTTCTTC
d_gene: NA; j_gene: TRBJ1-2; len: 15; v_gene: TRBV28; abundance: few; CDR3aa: CASSRPGWGDDGYTF; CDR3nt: TGTGCCAGCAGCCGCCCCGGGTGGGGAGACGATGGCTACACCTTC
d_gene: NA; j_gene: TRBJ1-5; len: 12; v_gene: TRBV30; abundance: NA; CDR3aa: CAWTGSGQPQHF; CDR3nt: TGTGCCTGGACAGGGTCGGGTCAGCCCCAGCATTTT
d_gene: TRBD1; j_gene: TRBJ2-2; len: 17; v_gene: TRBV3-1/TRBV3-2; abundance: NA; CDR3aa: CASSQDRDRGINGELFF; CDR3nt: TGTGCCAGCAGCCAAGATCGGGACAGGGGAATTAACGGGGAGCTGTTTTTT
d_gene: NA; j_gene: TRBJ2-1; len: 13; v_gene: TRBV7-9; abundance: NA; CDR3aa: CASSLSSEHEQFF; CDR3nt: TGTGCCAGCAGCTTAAGTAGCGAGCATGAGCAGTTCTTC
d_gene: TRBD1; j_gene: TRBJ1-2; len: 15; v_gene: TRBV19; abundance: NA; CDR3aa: CASSAGQGANYGYTF; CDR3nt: TGTGCCAGTTCCGCGGGGCAGGGGGCTAACTATGGCTACACCTTC
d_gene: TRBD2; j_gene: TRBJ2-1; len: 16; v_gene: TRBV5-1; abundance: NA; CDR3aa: CASSLKGLAGGGEQFF; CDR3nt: TGCGCCAGCAGCTTGAAGGGACTAGCGGGAGGGGGTGAGCAGTTCTTC
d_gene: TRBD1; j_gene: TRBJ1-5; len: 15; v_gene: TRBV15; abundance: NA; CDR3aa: CATSIGDRDGQPQHF; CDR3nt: TGTGCCACCAGCATAGGAGACAGGGATGGTCAGCCCCAGCATTTT
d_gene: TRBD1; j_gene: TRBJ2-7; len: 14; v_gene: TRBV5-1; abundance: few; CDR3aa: CASRLRDSSYEQYF; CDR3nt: TGCGCCAGCCGACTCCGGGACAGTTCCTACGAGCAGTACTTC
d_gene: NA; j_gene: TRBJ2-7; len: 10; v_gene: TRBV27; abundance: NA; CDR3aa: CASHGAGGHF; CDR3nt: TGTGCCAGCCATGGGGCAGGGGGGCACTTC
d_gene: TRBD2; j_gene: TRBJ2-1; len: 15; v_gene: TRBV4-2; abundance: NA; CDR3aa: CASSPAGGAYNEQFF; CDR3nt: TGTGCCAGCAGCCCAGCGGGAGGGGCCTACAATGAGCAGTTCTTC
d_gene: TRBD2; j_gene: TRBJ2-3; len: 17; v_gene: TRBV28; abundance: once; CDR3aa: CASSSPLTSGSTDTQYF; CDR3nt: TGTGCCAGCAGTTCCCCCCTGACTAGCGGTAGCACAGATACGCAGTATTTT
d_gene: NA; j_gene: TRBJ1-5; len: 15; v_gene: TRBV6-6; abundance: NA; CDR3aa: CASVNWEASNQPQHF; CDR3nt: TGTGCCAGCGTAAATTGGGAGGCCAGCAATCAGCCCCAGCATTTT
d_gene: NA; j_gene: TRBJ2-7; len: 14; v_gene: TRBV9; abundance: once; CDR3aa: CASSPRGGKYEQYF; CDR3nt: TGTGCCAGCAGCCCCCGAGGGGGTAAATACGAGCAGTACTTC
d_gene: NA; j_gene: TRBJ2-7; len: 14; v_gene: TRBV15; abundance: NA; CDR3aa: CATSKPQGRYEQYF; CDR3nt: TGTGCCACCAGCAAGCCACAGGGGAGGTACGAGCAGTACTTC
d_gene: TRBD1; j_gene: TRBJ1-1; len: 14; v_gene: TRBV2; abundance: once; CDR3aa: CASPGTGSQSEAFF; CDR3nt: TGTGCCAGCCCCGGGACAGGGTCCCAATCTGAAGCTTTCTTT
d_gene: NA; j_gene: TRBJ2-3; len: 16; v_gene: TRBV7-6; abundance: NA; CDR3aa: CASSLAWPPSTDTQYF; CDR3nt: TGTGCCAGCAGCTTAGCATGGCCACCTAGCACAGATACGCAGTATTTT
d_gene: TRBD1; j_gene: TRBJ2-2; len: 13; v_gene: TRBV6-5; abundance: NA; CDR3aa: CASSMTGSGELFF; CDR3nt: TGTGCCAGCAGTATGACAGGGTCCGGGGAGCTGTTTTTT
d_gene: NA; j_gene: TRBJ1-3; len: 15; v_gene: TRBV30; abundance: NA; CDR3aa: CAWSVSTGPGNTIYF; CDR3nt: TGTGCCTGGAGTGTCTCAACGGGTCCTGGAAACACCATATATTTT
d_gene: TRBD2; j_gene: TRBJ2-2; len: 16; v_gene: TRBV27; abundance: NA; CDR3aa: CASSLFSREGTGELFF; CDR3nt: TGTGCCAGCAGTTTATTTTCGCGGGAGGGTACCGGGGAGCTGTTTTTT
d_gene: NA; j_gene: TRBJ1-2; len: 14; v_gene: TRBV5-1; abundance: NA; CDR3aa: CASSYQGQQDGYTF; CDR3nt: TGCGCCAGCAGCTACCAAGGACAGCAGGATGGCTACACCTTC
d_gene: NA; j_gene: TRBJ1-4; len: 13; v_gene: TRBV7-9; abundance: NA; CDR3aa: CASSPVGGEKLFF; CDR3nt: TGTGCCAGCAGCCCCGTGGGGGGTGAAAAACTGTTTTTT
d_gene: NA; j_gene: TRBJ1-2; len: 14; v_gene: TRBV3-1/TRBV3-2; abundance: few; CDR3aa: CASSQGGTPYGYTF; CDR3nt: TGTGCCAGCAGCCAGGGTGGGACTCCCTATGGCTACACCTTC